Listed below are T cell receptor beta chains from one sample, sequenced in a study of OX40 agonist ivuxolimab in advanced cancers. Data came from immunoSEQ multiplex PCR; TCRdb stores just in-frame clones and leaves some out. Of about 47,000 clones detected, about nine tenths appear once; the ten largest clones hold 6.5% to 9%. The source material was CD4+ or CD8+ T cells sorted from blood, sampled in a trial of the OX40 agonist ivuxolimab. The source is an adult with an advanced solid tumor such as melanoma, head and neck, liver or kidney cancer. CDR3s include the opening cysteine and the closing phenylalanine or tryptophan. The D gene is left open where the match is weak. Clone size, where shown, is once, few, many, or a class for clones that have expanded.

d_gene | abundance | j_gene | v_gene | CDR3aa | CDR3nt
. | . | TRBJ2-5 | TRBV6-5 | CASSYGRGEETQYF | TGTGCCAGCAGTTACGGAAGGGGAGAAGAGACCCAGTACTTC
. | . | TRBJ2-1 | TRBV6-6 | CASSRLVSEQFF | TGTGCCAGCAGCAGACTAGTTAGTGAGCAGTTCTTC
. | . | TRBJ1-2 | TRBV27 | CASSVDSSANYGYTF | TGTGCCAGCAGTGTGGACAGCTCAGCTAACTATGGCTACACCTTC
TRBD2 | . | TRBJ2-3 | TRBV7-6 | CASSLLAGGADTQYF | TGTGCCAGCAGCTTACTGGCGGGAGGGGCAGATACGCAGTATTTT
. | . | TRBJ1-2 | TRBV5-1 | CASSHTSNYGYTF | TGCGCCAGCAGCCATACGTCTAACTATGGCTACACCTTC
. | . | TRBJ2-1 | TRBV18 | CASSPESESEQFF | TGTGCCAGCTCACCAGAGTCCGAGAGTGAGCAGTTCTTC
. | . | TRBJ2-7 | TRBV30 | CAWSVGGASYEQYF | TGTGCCTGGAGTGTAGGGGGGGCCTCCTACGAGCAGTACTTC
. | . | TRBJ1-5 | TRBV18 | CASSPRSSGGNQPQHF | TGTGCCAGCTCACCAAGGTCCTCCGGGGGAAATCAGCCCCAGCATTTT
TRBD1 | . | TRBJ1-1 | TRBV9 | CASSVTGSTEAFF | TGTGCCAGCAGCGTGACAGGGTCCACTGAAGCTTTCTTT
. | few | TRBJ2-3 | TRBV27 | CASSFGQPYTDTQYF | TGTGCCAGCAGTTTTGGACAGCCATACACAGATACGCAGTATTTT
TRBD1 | . | TRBJ1-4 | TRBV10-3 | CAIRTGTGNGKLFF | TGTGCCATCAGGACCGGGACAGGGAATGGGAAACTGTTTTTT
. | . | TRBJ1-5 | TRBV28 | CASSLRTLMGNQPQHF | TGTGCCAGCAGTTTACGGACCCTCATGGGGAATCAGCCCCAGCATTTT